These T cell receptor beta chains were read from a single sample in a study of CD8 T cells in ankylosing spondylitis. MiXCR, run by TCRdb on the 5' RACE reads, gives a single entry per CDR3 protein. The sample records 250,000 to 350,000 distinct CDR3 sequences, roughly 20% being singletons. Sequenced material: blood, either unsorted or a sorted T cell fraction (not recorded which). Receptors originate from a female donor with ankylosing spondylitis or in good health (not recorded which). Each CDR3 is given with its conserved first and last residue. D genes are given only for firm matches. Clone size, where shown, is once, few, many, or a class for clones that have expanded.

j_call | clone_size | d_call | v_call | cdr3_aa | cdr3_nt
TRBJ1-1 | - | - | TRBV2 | CASSGRVQRNTEAFF | TGTGCCAGCAGTGGCCGGGTCCAGAGGAACACTGAAGCTTTCTTT
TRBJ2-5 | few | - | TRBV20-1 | CSAADSFQETQYF | TGCAGTGCTGCTGACAGCTTCCAAGAGACCCAGTACTTC
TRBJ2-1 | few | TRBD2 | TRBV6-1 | CASRGRTSGHNEQFF | TGTGCCAGCCGTGGTAGGACTAGCGGTCACAATGAGCAGTTCTTC
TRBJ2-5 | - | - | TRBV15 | CATSRSMTPEETQYF | TGTGCCACCAGCAGATCAATGACTCCGGAAGAGACCCAGTACTTC
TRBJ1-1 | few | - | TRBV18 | CASSQPGAGNTEAFF | TGTGCCAGCTCACAGCCAGGGGCCGGGAACACTGAAGCTTTCTTT
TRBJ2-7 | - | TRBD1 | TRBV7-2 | CASSPGGAPSYEQYF | TGTGCCAGCAGCCCAGGGGGCGCCCCTTCCTACGAGCAGTACTTC
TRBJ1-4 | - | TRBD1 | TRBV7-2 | CASSSTGDTNEKLFF | TGTGCCAGCAGCTCGACAGGGGACACTAATGAAAAACTGTTTTTT
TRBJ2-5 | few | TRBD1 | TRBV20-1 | CSARRTGVETQYF | TGCAGTGCTAGGAGGACAGGGGTGGAGACCCAGTACTTC
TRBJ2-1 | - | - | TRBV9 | CASSVAGGAKNEQFF | TGTGCCAGCAGCGTGGCTGGGGGCGCAAAAAATGAGCAGTTCTTC
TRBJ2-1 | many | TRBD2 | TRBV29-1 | CSLRRRTSGTNEQFF | TGCAGCTTGAGACGGAGGACTAGCGGAACCAATGAGCAGTTCTTC
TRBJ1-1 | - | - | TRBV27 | CASIPQGRQEAFF | TGTGCCAGCATCCCCCAAGGAAGGCAAGAAGCTTTCTTT
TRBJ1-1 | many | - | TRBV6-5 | CASSYSRGPEAFF | TGTGCCAGCAGTTACTCGCGGGGGCCGGAAGCTTTCTTT
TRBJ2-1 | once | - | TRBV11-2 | CASKLAYDSYNEQFF | TGTGCCAGCAAACTAGCTTACGACTCCTACAATGAGCAGTTCTTC
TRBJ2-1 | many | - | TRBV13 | CASSPVGAYREQFF | TGTGCCAGCAGCCCCGTGGGGGCGTATCGGGAGCAGTTCTTC
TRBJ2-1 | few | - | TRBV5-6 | CASSLGARFEQFF | TGTGCCAGCAGCCTGGGGGCGAGGTTTGAGCAGTTCTTC
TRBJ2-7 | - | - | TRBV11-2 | CASSLDRTAYEQYF | TGTGCCAGCAGCTTAGATAGGACCGCCTACGAGCAGTACTTC
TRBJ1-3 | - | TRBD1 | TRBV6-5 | CASSYGTGGTSSGNTIYF | TGTGCCAGCAGTTACGGGACAGGGGGAACCAGCTCTGGAAACACCATATATTTT
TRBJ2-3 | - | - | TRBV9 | CASSVGAVPSTDTQYF | TGTGCCAGCAGCGTAGGTGCGGTTCCTAGCACAGATACGCAGTATTTT
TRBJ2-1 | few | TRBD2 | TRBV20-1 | CSARDPGTSSYNEQFF | TGCAGTGCTAGAGATCCCGGGACTAGCTCCTACAATGAGCAGTTCTTC
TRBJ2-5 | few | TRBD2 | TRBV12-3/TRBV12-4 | CASTANLAGTRETQYF | TGTGCCAGCACCGCGAATTTAGCGGGTACTCGAGAGACCCAGTACTTC
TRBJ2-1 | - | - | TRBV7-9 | CASTNRGGYNEQFF | TGTGCCAGCACCAACAGGGGGGGCTACAATGAGCAGTTCTTC
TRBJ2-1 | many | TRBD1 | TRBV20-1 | CSARATGSVHNEQFF | TGCAGTGCTAGAGCGACAGGGTCGGTACACAATGAGCAGTTCTTC
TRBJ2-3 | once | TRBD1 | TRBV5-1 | CASSLWTGGLGDTQYF | TGCGCCAGCAGCCTATGGACAGGAGGCCTTGGAGATACGCAGTATTTT
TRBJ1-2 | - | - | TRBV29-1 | CSVPPDSNYGYTF | TGCAGCGTGCCCCCGGACAGTAACTATGGCTACACCTTC
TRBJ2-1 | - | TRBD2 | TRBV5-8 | CASSFLAGGNEQFF | TGTGCCAGCAGCTTCCTAGCGGGGGGGAATGAGCAGTTCTTC
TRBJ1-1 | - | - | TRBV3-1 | CASSRVTDTEAFF | TGTGCCAGCTCCCGGGTTACGGACACTGAAGCTTTCTTT
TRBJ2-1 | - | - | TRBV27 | CASSLRAGGQFF | TGTGCCAGCAGTTTAAGAGCAGGAGGGCAGTTCTTC
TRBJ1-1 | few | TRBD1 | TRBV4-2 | CASSRDRGLSEAFF | TGTGCCAGCAGCCGTGACAGGGGATTAAGTGAAGCTTTCTTT
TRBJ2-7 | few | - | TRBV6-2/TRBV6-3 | CASSYLRQTGEEQYF | TGTGCCAGCAGTTACCTACGACAGACCGGGGAAGAGCAGTACTTC
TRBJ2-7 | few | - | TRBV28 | CASRRVFEQYF | TGTGCCAGCAGACGGGTTTTCGAGCAGTACTTC
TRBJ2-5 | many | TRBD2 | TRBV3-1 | CASLLGTSETQYF | TGTGCCAGCTTGCTGGGGACTAGCGAGACCCAGTACTTC
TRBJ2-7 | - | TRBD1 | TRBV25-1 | CASSESENRGAYEQYF | TGTGCCAGCAGTGAATCCGAAAACAGGGGAGCCTACGAGCAGTACTTC
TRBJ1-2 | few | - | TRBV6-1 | CASSEIGYYGYTF | TGTGCCAGCAGTGAAATTGGCTACTATGGCTACACCTTC
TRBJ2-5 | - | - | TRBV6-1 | CASRRTEQETQYF | TGTGCCAGCAGACGGACAGAGCAAGAGACCCAGTACTTC
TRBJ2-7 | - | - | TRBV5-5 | CASSLTGSRAYEQYF | TGTGCCAGCAGCTTGACCGGGAGTCGGGCCTACGAGCAGTACTTC
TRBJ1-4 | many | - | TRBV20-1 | CSARRDGSTTNEKLFF | TGCAGTGCTAGGAGGGATGGTAGTACAACTAATGAAAAACTGTTTTTT
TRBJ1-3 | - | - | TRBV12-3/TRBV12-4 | CASSSRPGNTIYF | TGTGCCAGCAGTTCCCGTCCCGGAAACACCATATATTTT
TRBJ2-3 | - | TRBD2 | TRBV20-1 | CCVGKPLAGMTDTQYF | TGCTGTGTAGGGAAACCACTAGCGGGCATGACAGATACGCAGTATTTT
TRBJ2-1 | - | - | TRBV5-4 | CASSSIRGNYNEQFF | TGTGCCAGCAGCTCCATTCGAGGAAATTACAATGAGCAGTTCTTC
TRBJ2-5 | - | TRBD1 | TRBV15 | CATSRDLSGTGGQETQYF | TGTGCCACCAGCAGAGATCTGAGTGGGACAGGGGGCCAGGAGACCCAGTACTTC
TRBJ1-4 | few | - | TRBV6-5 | CASSYGGEKLFF | TGTGCCAGCAGTTACGGCGGGGAGAAACTGTTTTTT
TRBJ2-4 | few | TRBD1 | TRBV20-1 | CSAIIRDRGYF | TGCAGTGCTATAATCCGGGACAGGGGCTACTTC
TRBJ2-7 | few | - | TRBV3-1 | CASSQDGTVRRYF | TGTGCCAGCAGCCAAGATGGCACCGTGAGACGGTACTTC
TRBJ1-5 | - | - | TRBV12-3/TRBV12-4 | CASSLGTSGQPQHF | TGTGCCAGCAGTTTAGGAACAAGTGGTCAGCCCCAGCATTTT
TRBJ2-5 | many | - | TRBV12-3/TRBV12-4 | CASSSRAKGTQYF | TGTGCCAGCAGTTCCCGGGCGAAGGGGACCCAGTACTTC
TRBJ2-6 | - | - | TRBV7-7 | CASSPTAGGANVLTF | TGTGCCAGCAGCCCAACGGCAGGTGGGGCCAACGTCCTGACTTTC